The clone carrying this T cell receptor beta chain showed up just once. What it binds is not known. This specimen belongs to a study of OX40 agonist ivuxolimab in advanced cancers. Looking at the study overall: Ivuxolimab, an agonist antibody against OX40 (CD134), was given to patients.

The CDR3 spans 16 residues. Per the germline V gene, CDR1 is MDHEN and CDR2 is SYDVKM. Trimming stripped 5 bases from V and 1 base from J, with 15 bases between. Study-wide results and limits: Which antigen the expanded peripheral T cells recognized is unknown. CD4+ T cells averaged fewer expanded clones than CD8+ T cells. CD4+ and CD8+ T cells in blood underwent clonal expansion by week 6 at 0.1 to 3.0 mg/kg.

Some clones are missing from TCRdb's copy, which holds only in-frame ones; the method was immunoSEQ multiplex PCR. The top ten clones hold about 4% of a sample with roughly 35,000 clones, around 90% of them seen once. The chain recombines TRBV28 with TRBJ2-1; D is possibly TRBD2 (6 bases). This receptor was obtained from an adult with an advanced solid tumor such as melanoma, head and neck, liver or kidney cancer. The sequencing here drew on CD4+ or CD8+ T cells sorted from blood, taken in a trial of the OX40 agonist ivuxolimab. The CDR3 sequence is CASSTRETASYNEQFF. Written as DNA, the CDR3 is TGTGCCAGCAGTACTCGGGAGACAGCTTCCTACAATGAGCAGTTCTTC. Complete variable domain (other parts from reference TRBV28 and TRBJ2-1): DVKVTQSSRYLVKRTGEKVFLECVQDMDHENMFWYRQDPGLGLRLIYFSYDVKMKEKGDIPEGYSVSREKKERFSLILESASTNQTSMYLCASSTRETASYNEQFFGPGTRLTVL.